This T cell receptor (beta chain) was found in a study of blood T cell repertoires in COVID-19. Study information: There were acute and convalescent COVID-19 samples, and they came from the United States, Italy and Spain. T cells, B-cell-depleted T cells, or PBMCs provided the cDNA or gDNA that served as material.

This CDR3 spans 15 amino acids. V was pared by 3 bases and J by 4 bases, with 5 bases of the junction left unmatched. Germline lookup yields CDR1 MNHEY and CDR2 SVGAGI. In the authors' methods: The assay estimated nucleated cells by amplifying reference gene primers. Assay used: immunoSEQ multiplex PCR; TCRdb lists only in-frame clones, some missing. V and J calls and clone size come straight from that table; D and trimming were deduced from the DNA. This sample has 100,000 to 120,000 clones; 75% to 85% occur once, and the top ten carry 16%. This clone was observed a single time. The receptor was derived from a woman aged 55 to 70 with acute or convalescent COVID-19. The chain is built from TRBV6-5 and TRBJ1-3; 8 bases align to TRBD1. The material sequenced was peripheral blood. CDR3: CASSYKRDRGNTIYF. The CDR3 coding sequence is TGTGCCAGCAGTTATAAGAGGGACAGGGGAAACACCATATATTTT.